The clone carrying this T cell receptor (beta chain) showed up just a few times. The data originate from a study of OX40 agonist ivuxolimab in advanced cancers. Study in general: Patients with hepatocellular carcinoma, melanoma, renal cell or head and neck cancer made up the dose-escalation patients.

V was pared by 0 bases and J by 2 bases, with 4 bases between. CDR3 length: 12 amino acids. The germline V gene has CDR1 GTSNPN and CDR2 SVGIG (reference sequence). Some clones are missing from TCRdb's copy, which holds only in-frame ones; the method was immunoSEQ multiplex PCR. The table lists 55,000 to 70,000 clones, roughly 85% of them singletons. The V call is TRBV30, the J call TRBJ1-1, with D unresolved. The clonotype comes from an adult with an advanced solid tumor such as melanoma, head and neck, liver or kidney cancer. The specimen comprised CD4+ or CD8+ T cells sorted from blood, sampled in a trial of the OX40 agonist ivuxolimab. The DNA for the CDR3 is TGTGCCTGGAGTGTGGGAAACACTGAAGCTTTCTTT. It encodes CAWSVGNTEAFF.